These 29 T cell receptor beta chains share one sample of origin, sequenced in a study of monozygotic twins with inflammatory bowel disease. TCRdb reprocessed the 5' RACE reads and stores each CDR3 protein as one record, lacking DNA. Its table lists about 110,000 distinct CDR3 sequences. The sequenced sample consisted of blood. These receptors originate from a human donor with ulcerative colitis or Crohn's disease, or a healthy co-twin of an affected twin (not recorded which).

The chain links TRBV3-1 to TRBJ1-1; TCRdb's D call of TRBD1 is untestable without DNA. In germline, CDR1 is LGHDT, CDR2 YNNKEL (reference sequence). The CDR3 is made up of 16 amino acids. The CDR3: CASSQGLQGVNTEAFF. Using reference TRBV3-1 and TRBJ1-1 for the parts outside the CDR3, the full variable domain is DTAVSQTPKYLVTQMGNDKSIKCEQNLGHDTMYWYKQDSKKFLKIMFSYNNKELIINETVPNRFSPKSPDKAHLNLHINSLELGDSAVYFCASSQGLQGVNTEAFFGQGTRLTVV.

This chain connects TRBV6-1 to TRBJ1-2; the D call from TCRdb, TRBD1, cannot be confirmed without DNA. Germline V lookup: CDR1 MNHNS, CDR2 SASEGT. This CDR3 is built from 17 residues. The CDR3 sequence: CASRTNTGTHANYGYTF.

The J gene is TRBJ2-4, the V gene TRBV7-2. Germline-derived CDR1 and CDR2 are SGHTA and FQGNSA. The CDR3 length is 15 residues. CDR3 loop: CASSSSRALKNIQYF.

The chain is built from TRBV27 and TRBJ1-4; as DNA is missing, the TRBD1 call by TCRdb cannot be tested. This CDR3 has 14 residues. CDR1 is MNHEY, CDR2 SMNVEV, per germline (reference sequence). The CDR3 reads CASSPGTANEKLFF.

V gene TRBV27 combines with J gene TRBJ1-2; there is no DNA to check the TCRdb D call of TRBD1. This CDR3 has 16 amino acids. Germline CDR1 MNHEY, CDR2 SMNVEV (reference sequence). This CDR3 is CASSLRGQPLNYGYTF.

CDR3 residues: CASSITGTYNIDEQFF. The chain has TRBV7-3 and TRBJ2-1; TCRdb outputs TRBD2, but without DNA this stays unchecked. Germline CDR1 and CDR2: SGHTA and FQGTGA. The CDR3 covers 16 residues.

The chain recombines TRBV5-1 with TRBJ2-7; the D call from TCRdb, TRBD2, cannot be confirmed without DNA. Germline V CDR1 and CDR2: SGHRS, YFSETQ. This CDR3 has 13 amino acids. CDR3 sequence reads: CASSLELANEQYF.

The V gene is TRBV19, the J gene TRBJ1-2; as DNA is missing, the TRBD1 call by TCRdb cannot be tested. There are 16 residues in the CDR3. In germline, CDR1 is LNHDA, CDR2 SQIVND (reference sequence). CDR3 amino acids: CASSKNQQGQGHGYTF.

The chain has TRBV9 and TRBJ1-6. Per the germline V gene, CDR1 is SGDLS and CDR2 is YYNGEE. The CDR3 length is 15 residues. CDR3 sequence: CASSVEPVYNSPLHF.

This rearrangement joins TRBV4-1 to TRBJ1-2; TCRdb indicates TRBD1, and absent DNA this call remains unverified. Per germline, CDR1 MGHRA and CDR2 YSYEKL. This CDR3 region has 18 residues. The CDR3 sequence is CASSQYASGQGHNYGYTF.

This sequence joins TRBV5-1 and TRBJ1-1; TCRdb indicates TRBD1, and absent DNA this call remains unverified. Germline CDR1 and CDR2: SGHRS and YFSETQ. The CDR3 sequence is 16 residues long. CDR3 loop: CASSPRTGGENTEAFF.

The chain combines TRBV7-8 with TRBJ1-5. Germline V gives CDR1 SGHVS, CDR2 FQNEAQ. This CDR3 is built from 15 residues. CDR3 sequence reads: CASSLDRLSNQPQHF.

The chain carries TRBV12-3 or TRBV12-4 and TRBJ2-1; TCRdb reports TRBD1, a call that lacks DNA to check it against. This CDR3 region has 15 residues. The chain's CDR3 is CASSLMAGGIDEQFF.

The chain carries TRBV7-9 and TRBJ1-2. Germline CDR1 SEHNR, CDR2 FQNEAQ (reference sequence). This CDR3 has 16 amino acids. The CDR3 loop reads CASSFGEGSFNYGYTF.

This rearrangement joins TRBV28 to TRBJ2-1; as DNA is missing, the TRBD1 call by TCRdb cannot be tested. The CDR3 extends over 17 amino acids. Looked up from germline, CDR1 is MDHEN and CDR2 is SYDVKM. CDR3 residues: CASSYRGQGASDNEQFF.

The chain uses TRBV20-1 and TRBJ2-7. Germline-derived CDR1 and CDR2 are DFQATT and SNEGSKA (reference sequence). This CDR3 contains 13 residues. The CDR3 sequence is CSARLGLSYEQYF.

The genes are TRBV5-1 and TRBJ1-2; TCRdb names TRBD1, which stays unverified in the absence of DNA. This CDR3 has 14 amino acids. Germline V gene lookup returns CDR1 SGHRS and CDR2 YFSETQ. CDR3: CASSLDPGDYGYTF.

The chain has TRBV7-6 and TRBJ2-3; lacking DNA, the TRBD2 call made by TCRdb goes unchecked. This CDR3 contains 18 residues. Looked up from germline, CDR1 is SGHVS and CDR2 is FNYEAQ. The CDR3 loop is CASSSRAWRRSSTDTQYF.

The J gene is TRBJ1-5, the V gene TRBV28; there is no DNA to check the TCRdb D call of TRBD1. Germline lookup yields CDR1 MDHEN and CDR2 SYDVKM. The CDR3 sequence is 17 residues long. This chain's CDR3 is CASSSDTGGKMDQPQHF.

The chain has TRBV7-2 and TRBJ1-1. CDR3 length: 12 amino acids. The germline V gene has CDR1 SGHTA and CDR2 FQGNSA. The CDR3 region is CASSLRETEAFF.

CDR3 in amino acids: CASSLERGQLTRGSNYGYTF. The chain combines TRBV5-4 with TRBJ1-2. Germline-derived CDR1 and CDR2 are SGHNT and YYREEE (reference sequence). The CDR3 consists of 20 residues.

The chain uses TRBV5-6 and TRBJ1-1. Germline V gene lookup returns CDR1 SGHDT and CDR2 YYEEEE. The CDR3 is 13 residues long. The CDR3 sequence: CASSSGPFTEAFF. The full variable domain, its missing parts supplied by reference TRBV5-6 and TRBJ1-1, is DAGVTQSPTHLIKTRGQQVTLRCSPKSGHDTVSWYQQALGQGPQFIFQYYEEEERQRGNFPDRFSGHQFPNYSSELNVNALLLGDSALYLCASSSGPFTEAFFGQGTRLTVV.

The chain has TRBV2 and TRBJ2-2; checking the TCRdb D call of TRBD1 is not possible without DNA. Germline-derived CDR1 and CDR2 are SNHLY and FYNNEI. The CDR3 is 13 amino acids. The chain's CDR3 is CASSEQGSGELFF.

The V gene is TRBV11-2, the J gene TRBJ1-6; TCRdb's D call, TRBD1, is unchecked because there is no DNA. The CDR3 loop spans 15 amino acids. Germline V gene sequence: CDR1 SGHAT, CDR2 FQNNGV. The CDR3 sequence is CASSLGFDRSSPLHF.

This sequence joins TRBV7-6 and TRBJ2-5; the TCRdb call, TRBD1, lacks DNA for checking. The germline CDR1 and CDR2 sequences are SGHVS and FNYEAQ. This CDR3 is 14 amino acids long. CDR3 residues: CASSITGIQETQYF.

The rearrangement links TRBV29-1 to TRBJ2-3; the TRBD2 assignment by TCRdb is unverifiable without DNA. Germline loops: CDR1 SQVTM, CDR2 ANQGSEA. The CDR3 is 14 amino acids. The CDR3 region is CSYSSGSLTDTQYF.

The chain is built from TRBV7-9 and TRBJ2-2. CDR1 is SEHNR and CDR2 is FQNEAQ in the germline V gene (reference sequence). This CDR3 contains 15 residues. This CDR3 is CASSLVTENTGELFF.

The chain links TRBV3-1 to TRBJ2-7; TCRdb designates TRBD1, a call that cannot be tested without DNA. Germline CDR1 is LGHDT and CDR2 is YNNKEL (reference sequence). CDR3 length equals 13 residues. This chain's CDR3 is CANSQGQAGEQYF.

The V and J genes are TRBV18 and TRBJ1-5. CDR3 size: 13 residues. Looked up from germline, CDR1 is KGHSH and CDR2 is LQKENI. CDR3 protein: CASSPREGPPQHF.